These T cell receptor beta chains were read from a single sample in a study of T cell responses to AZD1222 COVID-19 vaccine. The table came from immunoSEQ multiplex PCR; TCRdb's copy has only in-frame clones and leaves some out. The sample carries some 62,000 clones, more than 70% recorded once. The sequences come from peripheral blood, collected on day 0 of AZD1222 vaccination. Receptor source: an adult in good health. Each CDR3 is given with its conserved first and last residue. D genes are given only for firm matches. Some rows have no size entry. The others give once, few or many, or a class for an expanded clone.

size,D,J,V,DNA,CDR3
-,-,TRBJ2-2,TRBV7-6,TGTGCCAGCAGCTTAGCGAGAGGGGTCACCGGGGAGCTGTTTTTT,CASSLARGVTGELFF
-,-,TRBJ1-5,TRBV3-1/TRBV3-2,TGTGCCAGCAGCCAAGATCTAAAGTTATCAGGCCCGCCCCAGCATTTT,CASSQDLKLSGPPQHF
-,-,TRBJ2-6,TRBV12-5,TGTGCTAGTGGTTTGGTACGATATGCAGGGGCCGGGGCCAACGTCCTGACTTTC,CASGLVRYAGAGANVLTF
few,-,TRBJ2-2,TRBV29-1,TGCAGCGTTGATAGGGGGAGCGGGGAGCTGTTTTTT,CSVDRGSGELFF
-,TRBD2,TRBJ2-1,TRBV5-4,TGTGCCAGCAGCTTTAATCTAGCGGGTTCCAATGAGCAGTTCTTC,CASSFNLAGSNEQFF
-,TRBD1,TRBJ1-1,TRBV28,TGTGCCAGCAGTTCAGGACAGGGGGGCACTGAAGCTTTCTTT,CASSSGQGGTEAFF
-,-,TRBJ2-7,TRBV28,TGTGCCAGCAGTTTTAGCCCTGACGAGCAGTACTTC,CASSFSPDEQYF
many,TRBD2,TRBJ2-3,TRBV5-1,TGCGCCAGCAGCTTGCCAGCGGGGGGCACAGATACGCAGTATTTT,CASSLPAGGTDTQYF
-,-,TRBJ2-3,TRBV5-1,TGCGCCAGCAGACGGACAGGGTCTAGCGGAGATACGCAGTATTTT,CASRRTGSSGDTQYF
-,-,TRBJ1-1,TRBV25-1,TGTGCCAGCAGTGAATTTGGCACTAGGAACACTGAAGCTTTCTTT,CASSEFGTRNTEAFF
-,TRBD1,TRBJ1-2,TRBV28,TGTGCCAGCTCAGGGGGCGGCTATGGCTACACCTTC,CASSGGGYGYTF
-,-,TRBJ2-3,TRBV7-2,TGTGCCAGCAGGGGGGGGCTAAGTTCTAGCACAGATACGCAGTATTTT,CASRGGLSSSTDTQYF
-,-,TRBJ1-2,TRBV29-1,TGCAGCGCCACTCCGGGACTCGTGGATTGGGCCTATGGCTACACCTTC,CSATPGLVDWAYGYTF
-,-,TRBJ1-1,TRBV6-6,TGTGCCAGCAGTACAGGGTCGGCCACTGAAGCTTTCTTT,CASSTGSATEAFF
-,TRBD1,TRBJ2-5,TRBV7-8,TGTGCCAGCAGCCGTTCGGACAGGGGAGTGACCCAGTACTTC,CASSRSDRGVTQYF
-,TRBD1,TRBJ2-1,TRBV7-6,TGTGCCAGCAGACTCGACAGGGGGCCCGCCTACAATGAGCAGTTCTTC,CASRLDRGPAYNEQFF